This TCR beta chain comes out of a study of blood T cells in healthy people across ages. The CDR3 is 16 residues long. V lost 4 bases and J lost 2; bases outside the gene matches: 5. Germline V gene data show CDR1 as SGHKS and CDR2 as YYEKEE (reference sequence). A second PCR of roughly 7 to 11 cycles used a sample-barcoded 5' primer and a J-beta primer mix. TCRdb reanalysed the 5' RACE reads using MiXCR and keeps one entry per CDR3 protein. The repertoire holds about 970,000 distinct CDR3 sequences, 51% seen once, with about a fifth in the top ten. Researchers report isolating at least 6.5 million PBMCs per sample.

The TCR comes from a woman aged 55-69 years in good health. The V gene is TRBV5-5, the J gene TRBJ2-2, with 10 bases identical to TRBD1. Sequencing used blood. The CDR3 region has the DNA TGTGCCAGCAGCGAGAGGACAGGGGGAAACACCGGGGAGCTGTTTTTT. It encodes CASSERTGGNTGELFF.